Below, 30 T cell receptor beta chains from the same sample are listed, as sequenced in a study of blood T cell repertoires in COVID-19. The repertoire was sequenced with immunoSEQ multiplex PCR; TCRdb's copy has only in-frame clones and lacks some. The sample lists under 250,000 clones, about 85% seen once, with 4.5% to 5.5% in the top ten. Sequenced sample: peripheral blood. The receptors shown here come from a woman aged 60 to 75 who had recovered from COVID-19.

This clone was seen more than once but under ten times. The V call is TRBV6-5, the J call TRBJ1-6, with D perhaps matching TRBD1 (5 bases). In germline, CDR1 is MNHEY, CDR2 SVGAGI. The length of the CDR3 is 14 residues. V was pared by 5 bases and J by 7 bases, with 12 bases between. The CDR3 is CASSLQGGNSPLHF. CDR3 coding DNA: TGTGCCAGCAGTCTTCAGGGAGGGAATTCACCCCTCCACTTT.

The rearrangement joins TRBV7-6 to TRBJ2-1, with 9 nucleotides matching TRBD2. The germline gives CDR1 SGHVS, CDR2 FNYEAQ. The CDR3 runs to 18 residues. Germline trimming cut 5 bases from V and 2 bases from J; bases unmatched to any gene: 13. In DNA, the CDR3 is TGTGCCAGCAGCCCCGGGAATTTTAGCGGGGGCCCCTACAATGAGCAGTTCTTC. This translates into CASSPGNFSGGPYNEQFF.

CDR3 region: CAISGQGLEQYF. The CDR3 DNA reads TGTGCCATCAGTGGCCAGGGTCTCGAGCAGTACTTC. This sequence joins TRBV10-3 and TRBJ2-7; TRBD1 might be the D (5 bases). Germline lookup yields CDR1 ENHRY and CDR2 SYGVKD. Trimming pared 4 bases from V and 6 bases from J, leaving 10 bases between. CDR3 length: 12 residues.

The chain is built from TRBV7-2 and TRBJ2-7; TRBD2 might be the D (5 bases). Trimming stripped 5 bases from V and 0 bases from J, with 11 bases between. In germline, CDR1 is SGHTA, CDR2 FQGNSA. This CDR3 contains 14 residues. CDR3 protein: CASSQDFVSYEQYF. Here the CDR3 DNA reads TGTGCCAGCAGCCAGGACTTTGTCTCCTACGAGCAGTACTTC.

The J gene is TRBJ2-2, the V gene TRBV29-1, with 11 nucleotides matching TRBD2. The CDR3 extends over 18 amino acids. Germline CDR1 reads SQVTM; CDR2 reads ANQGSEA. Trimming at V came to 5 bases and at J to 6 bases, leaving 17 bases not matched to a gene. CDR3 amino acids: CSVTPRSGGEYGAGELFF. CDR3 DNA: TGCAGCGTTACTCCCCGTAGCGGGGGGGAATATGGTGCCGGGGAGCTGTTTTTT.

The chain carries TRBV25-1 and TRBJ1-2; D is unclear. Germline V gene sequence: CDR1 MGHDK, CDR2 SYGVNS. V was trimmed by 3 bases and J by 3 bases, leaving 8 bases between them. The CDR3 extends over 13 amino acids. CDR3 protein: CASSDTLDYGYTF. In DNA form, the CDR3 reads TGTGCCAGCAGTGATACATTGGACTATGGCTACACCTTC.

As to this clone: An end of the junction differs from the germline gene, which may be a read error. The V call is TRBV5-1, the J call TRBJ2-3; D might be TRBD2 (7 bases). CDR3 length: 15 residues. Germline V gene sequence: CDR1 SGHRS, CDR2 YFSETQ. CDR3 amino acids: CARSLGAGGTDTQYF. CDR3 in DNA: TGCGCCCGCAGCTTGGGGGCGGGGGGCACAGATACGCAGTATTTT.

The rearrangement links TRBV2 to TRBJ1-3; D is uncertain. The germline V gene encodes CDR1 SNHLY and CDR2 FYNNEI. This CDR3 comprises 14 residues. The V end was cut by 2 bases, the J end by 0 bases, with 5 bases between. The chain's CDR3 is CASSELRSGNTIYF. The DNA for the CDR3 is TGTGCCAGCAGTGAACTGCGCTCTGGAAACACCATATATTTT.

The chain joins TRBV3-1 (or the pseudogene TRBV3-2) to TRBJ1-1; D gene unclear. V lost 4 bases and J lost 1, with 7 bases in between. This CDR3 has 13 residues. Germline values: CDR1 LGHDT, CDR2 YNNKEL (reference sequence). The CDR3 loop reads CASSRSGNTEAFF. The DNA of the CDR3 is TGTGCCAGCAGCCGTTCAGGGAACACTGAAGCTTTCTTT.

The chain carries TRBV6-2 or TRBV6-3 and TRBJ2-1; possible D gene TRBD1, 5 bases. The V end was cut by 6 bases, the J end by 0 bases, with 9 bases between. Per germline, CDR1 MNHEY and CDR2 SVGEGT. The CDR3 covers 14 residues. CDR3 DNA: TGTGCCAGCAGCGACAGCTTCTCCTACAATGAGCAGTTCTTC. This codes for CASSDSFSYNEQFF.

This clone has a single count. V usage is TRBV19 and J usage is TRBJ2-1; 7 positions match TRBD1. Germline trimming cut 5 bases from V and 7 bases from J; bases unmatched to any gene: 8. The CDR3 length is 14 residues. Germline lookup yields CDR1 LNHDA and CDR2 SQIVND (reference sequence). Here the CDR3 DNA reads TGTGCCAGTAGTGGTTCCAGGGGGACGAATGAGCAGTTCTTC. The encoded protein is CASSGSRGTNEQFF.

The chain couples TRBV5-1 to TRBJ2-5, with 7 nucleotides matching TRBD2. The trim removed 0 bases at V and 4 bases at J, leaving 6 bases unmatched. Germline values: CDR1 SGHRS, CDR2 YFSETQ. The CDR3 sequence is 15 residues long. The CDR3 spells CASSLDGSGPETQYF. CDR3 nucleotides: TGCGCCAGCAGCTTGGATGGTAGCGGGCCAGAGACCCAGTACTTC.

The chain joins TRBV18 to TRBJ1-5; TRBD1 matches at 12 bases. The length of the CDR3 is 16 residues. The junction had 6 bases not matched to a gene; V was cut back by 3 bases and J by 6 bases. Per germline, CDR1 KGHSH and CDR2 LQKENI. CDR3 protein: CASSPGTGGLGQPQHF. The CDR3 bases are TGTGCCAGCTCACCGGGGACAGGGGGCTTGGGTCAGCCCCAGCATTTT.

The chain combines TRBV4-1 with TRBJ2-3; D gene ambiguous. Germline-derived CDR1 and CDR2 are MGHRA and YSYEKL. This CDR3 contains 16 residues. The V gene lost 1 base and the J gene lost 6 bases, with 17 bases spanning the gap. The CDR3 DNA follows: TGCGCCAGCAGCCAAGTGATTCCTGGAGCTAGGGATACGCAGTATTTT. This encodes CASSQVIPGARDTQYF.

CDR3 in amino acids: CASSPGGDRSTEAFF. The CDR3 DNA reads as TGTGCCAGCAGCCCGGGGGGGGACCGATCCACTGAAGCTTTCTTT. V gene TRBV11-3 combines with J gene TRBJ1-1; tentative D call: TRBD1 (5 bases). Germline assignment: CDR1 SGHNT and CDR2 YENEEA. The CDR3 consists of 15 residues. Deletions cut 5 bases from V and 4 bases from J, with 17 bases between.

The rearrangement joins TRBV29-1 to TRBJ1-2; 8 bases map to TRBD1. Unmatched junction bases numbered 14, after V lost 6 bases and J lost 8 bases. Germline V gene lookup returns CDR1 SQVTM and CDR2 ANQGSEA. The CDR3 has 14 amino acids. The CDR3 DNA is TGCAGCGTCGTACAGGGGGACTGGATGGGAGGCTACACCTTC. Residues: CSVVQGDWMGGYTF.

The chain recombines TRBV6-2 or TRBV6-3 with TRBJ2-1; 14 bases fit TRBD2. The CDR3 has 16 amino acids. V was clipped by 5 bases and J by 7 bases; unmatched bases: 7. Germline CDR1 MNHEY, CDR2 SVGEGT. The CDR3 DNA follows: TGTGCCAGCAGTACGCGGACTAGCGGGGGGAGAAATGAGCAGTTCTTC. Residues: CASSTRTSGGRNEQFF.

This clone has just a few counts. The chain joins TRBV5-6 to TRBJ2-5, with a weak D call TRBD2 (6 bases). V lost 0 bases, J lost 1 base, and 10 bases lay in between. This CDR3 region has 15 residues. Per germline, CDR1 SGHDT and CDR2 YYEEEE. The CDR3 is CASSLVAGSQETQYF. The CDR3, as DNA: TGTGCCAGCAGCTTGGTGGCGGGGAGCCAAGAGACCCAGTACTTC.

DNA of the CDR3: TGTGCCAGCAGCGGGACTAGCGCAGATACGCAGTATTTT. It yields the protein CASSGTSADTQYF. The rearrangement joins TRBV3-1 (or the pseudogene TRBV3-2) to TRBJ2-3, with TRBD2 matching 10 bases. With V trimmed by 5 bases and J by 4 bases, 0 bases remained unmatched. CDR1 is LGHDT, CDR2 YNNKEL, per germline (reference sequence). The CDR3 has 13 residues.

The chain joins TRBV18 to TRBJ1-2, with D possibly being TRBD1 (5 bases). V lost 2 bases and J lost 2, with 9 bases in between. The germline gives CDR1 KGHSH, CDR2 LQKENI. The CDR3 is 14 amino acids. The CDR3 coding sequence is TGTGCCAGCTCACCAAGCAGGGCAAACTATGGCTACACCTTC. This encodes CASSPSRANYGYTF.

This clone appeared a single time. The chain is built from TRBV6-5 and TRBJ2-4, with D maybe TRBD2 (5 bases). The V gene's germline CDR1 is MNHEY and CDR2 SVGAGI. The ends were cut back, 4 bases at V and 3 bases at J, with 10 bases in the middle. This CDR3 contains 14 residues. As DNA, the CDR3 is TGTGCCAGCAGTTCAAGGGCGGGCAAAAACATTCAGTACTTC. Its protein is CASSSRAGKNIQYF.

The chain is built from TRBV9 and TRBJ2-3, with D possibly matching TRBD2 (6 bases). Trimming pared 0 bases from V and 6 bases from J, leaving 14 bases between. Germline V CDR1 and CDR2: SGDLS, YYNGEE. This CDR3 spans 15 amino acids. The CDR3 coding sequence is TGTGCCAGCAGCGTAGGACAAGCGGGTGGGGATACGCAGTATTTT. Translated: CASSVGQAGGDTQYF.

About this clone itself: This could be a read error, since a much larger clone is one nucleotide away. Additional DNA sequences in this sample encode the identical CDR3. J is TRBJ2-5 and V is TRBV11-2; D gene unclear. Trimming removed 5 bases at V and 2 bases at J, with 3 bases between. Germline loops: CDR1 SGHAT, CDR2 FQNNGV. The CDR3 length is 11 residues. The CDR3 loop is CASSLQETQYF. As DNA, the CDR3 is TGTGCCAGCAGCCTTCAAGAGACCCAGTACTTC.

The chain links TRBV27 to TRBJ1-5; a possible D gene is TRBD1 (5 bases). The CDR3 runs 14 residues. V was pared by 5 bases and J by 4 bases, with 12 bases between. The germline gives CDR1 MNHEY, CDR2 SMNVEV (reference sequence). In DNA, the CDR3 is TGTGCCAGCAGTAGACAGCCCGTGAATCAGCCCCAGCATTTT. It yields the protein CASSRQPVNQPQHF.

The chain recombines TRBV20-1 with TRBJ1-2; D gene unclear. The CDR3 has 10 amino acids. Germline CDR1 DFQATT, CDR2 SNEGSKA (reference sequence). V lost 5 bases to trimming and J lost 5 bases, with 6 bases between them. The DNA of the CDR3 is TGCAGTGCTCGGGAGTATGGCTACACCTTC. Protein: CSAREYGYTF.

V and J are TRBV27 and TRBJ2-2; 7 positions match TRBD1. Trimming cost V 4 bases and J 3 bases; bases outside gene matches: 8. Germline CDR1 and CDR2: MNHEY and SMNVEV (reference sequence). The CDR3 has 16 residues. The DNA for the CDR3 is TGTGCCAGCAGTTCCGAGACAGGGTACTACACCGGGGAGCTGTTTTTT. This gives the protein CASSSETGYYTGELFF.

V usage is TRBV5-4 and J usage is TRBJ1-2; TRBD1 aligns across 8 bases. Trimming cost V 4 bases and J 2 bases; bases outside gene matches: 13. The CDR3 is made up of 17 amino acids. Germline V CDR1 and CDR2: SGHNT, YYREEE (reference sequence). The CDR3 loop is CASSRINYGQGNYGYTF. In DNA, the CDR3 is TGTGCCAGCAGCCGAATAAACTACGGACAGGGCAACTATGGCTACACCTTC.

The CDR3 region has the DNA TGTGCCAGCAGAGGGGGGGTAGCAGGAGATACGCAGTATTTT. It codes for CASRGGVAGDTQYF. V is TRBV2 and J is TRBJ2-3; tentative D call: TRBD2 (7 bases). There are 14 residues in the CDR3. V gave up 6 bases and J gave up 5 bases, with 15 bases separating them. The germline gives CDR1 SNHLY, CDR2 FYNNEI.

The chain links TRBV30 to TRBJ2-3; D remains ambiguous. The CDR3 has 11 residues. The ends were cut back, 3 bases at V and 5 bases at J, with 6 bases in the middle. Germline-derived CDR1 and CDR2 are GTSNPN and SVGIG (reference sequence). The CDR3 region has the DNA TGTGCCTGGAGGGCCGTAGATACGCAGTATTTT. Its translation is CAWRAVDTQYF.

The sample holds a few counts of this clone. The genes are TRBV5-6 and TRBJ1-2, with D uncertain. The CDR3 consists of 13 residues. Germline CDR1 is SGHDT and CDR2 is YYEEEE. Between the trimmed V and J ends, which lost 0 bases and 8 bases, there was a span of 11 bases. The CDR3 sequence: CASSLVFSRGYTF. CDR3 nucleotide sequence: TGTGCCAGCAGCTTGGTCTTCAGTCGAGGCTACACCTTC.